These 25 T cell receptor beta chains were all obtained from the same sample, sequenced in a study of T cell repertoires in cytomegalovirus infection. TCRdb reprocessed the reads via MiXCR and lists one record per CDR3 protein. There are fewer than 700,000 distinct CDR3 sequences in the sample; 20% to 25% occur only once, and roughly 8% lies in the top ten. The sample taken for sequencing was CD8+ T cells from PBMCs. All receptors derive from a human donor in good health (CMV status not recorded). Some clones in this sample may be carry-over from other donors' samples.

Only a few counts were recorded for this clonotype. The rearrangement joins TRBV28 to TRBJ2-3; 8 nucleotides agree with TRBD2. This CDR3 has 16 amino acids. Looked up from germline, CDR1 is MDHEN and CDR2 is SYDVKM. Trimming cost V 5 bases and J 1 base; bases outside gene matches: 8. CDR3 in amino acids: CASSRPGGHGTDTQYF. CDR3 nucleotide sequence: TGTGCCAGCAGTCGGCCGGGGGGGCACGGCACAGATACGCAGTATTTT.

The V and J genes are TRBV28 and TRBJ2-3; D remains unclear. From germline, CDR1 is MDHEN and CDR2 SYDVKM. Trimming removed 7 bases at V and 3 bases at J, with 14 bases between. CDR3 length: 14 residues. CDR3 protein: CASTTPDRTDTQYF. CDR3 DNA sequence: TGTGCCAGCACCACTCCCGACCGTACAGATACGCAGTATTTT.

This clonotype has only a few counts. The chain couples TRBV12-3 or TRBV12-4 to TRBJ2-2; D is perhaps TRBD1 (5 bases). V was trimmed by 11 bases and J by 5 bases, leaving 12 bases between them. This CDR3 has 12 amino acids. Here the CDR3 DNA reads TGTGCCGGCCTGGGGCAGACCGGGGAGCTGTTTTTT. It encodes CAGLGQTGELFF.

The rearrangement uses TRBV4-2 and TRBJ1-1; no clear D. The CDR3 is made up of 15 amino acids. V was pared by 0 bases and J by 4 bases, with 12 bases between. In germline, CDR1 is LGHNA, CDR2 YNFKEQ. CDR3 residues: CASSQEQGSGTEAFF. CDR3 bases: TGTGCCAGCAGCCAAGAGCAAGGGTCGGGCACTGAAGCTTTCTTT.

The chain employs TRBV20-1 and TRBJ2-3; 7 nucleotides line up with TRBD1. With 0 bases clipped from V and 4 bases from J, the junction kept 4 bases outside the gene matches. The germline V gene encodes CDR1 DFQATT and CDR2 SNEGSKA (reference sequence). This CDR3 contains 14 residues. The CDR3 protein is CSARDYQGADTQYF. In nucleotides, the CDR3 is TGCAGTGCTAGAGATTACCAGGGGGCAGATACGCAGTATTTT.

This clonotype was seen a few times. V and J are TRBV11-2 and TRBJ2-1, with D unclear. The CDR3 is made up of 13 amino acids. V was shortened by 1 base and J by 7 bases, with 8 bases between the two germline ends. CDR1 is SGHAT, CDR2 FQNNGV, per germline. In DNA, the CDR3 is TGTGCCAGCAGCTTAGTACGTCGAAATGAGCAGTTCTTC. Translated: CASSLVRRNEQFF.

This chain links TRBV12-3 or TRBV12-4 with TRBJ2-1, with D possibly being TRBD1 (6 bases). This CDR3 spans 13 amino acids. V shed 5 bases and J shed 4 bases, with 9 bases lying between them. The DNA of the CDR3 is TGTGCCAGCAGTCGACAGGAATACAATGAGCAGTTCTTC. Translation: CASSRQEYNEQFF.

CDR3 coding DNA: TGTGCCAGCAGTTTATACCTCTACAATGAGCAGTTCTTC. Amino acid sequence: CASSLYLYNEQFF. The chain couples TRBV27 to TRBJ2-1; D gene unclear. Germline V gene data show CDR1 as MNHEY and CDR2 as SMNVEV (reference sequence). There are 13 residues in the CDR3. V lost 1 base and J 3 bases, leaving 4 bases between the germline ends.

In this sample, this clonotype turned up a few times. J is TRBJ2-3 and V is TRBV2, with D perhaps TRBD2 (6 bases). In germline, CDR1 is SNHLY, CDR2 FYNNEI. With 6 bases removed from V and 2 bases from J, the gap between germline ends came to 12 bases. The CDR3 runs to 14 residues. CDR3 loop: CASRAGPNTDTQYF. The CDR3 DNA sequence: TGTGCCAGCAGGGCGGGGCCTAACACAGATACGCAGTATTTT.

The rearrangement joins TRBV7-3 to TRBJ2-1, with 8 nucleotides matching TRBD2. This CDR3 spans 16 amino acids. Germline-derived CDR1 and CDR2 are SGHTA and FQGTGA. J gave up 4 bases and V 5 bases, and 10 bases lay outside the gene matches. CDR3 region: CASSQLSGGLYNEQFF. CDR3 bases: TGTGCCAGCAGCCAACTAAGCGGGGGATTGTACAATGAGCAGTTCTTC.

There are a few counts of this clonotype. J is TRBJ2-3 and V is TRBV14, with 7 nucleotides matching TRBD2. Per germline, CDR1 SGHDN and CDR2 FVKESK. The V and J ends lost 4 bases and 2 bases, in that order; junction bases with no gene match: 9. The CDR3 length is 16 residues. The CDR3 nucleotides read TGTGCCAGCAGCCCCCAGGGCAGCGGGGACACAGATACGCAGTATTTT. Amino acid sequence: CASSPQGSGDTDTQYF.

About this clonotype: This could be a read error, since a much larger clone is one nucleotide away. The V call is TRBV12-3 or TRBV12-4, the J call TRBJ2-1; D ambiguous. CDR3 length equals 15 residues. The CDR3 nucleotides are TGTACCAGCAGTTTCGAGTCCGCTAGAGCCAATGAGCAGTTCTTC. It translates to CTSSFESARANEQFF.

The genes are TRBV28 and TRBJ2-5; TRBD1 matches at 8 bases. CDR1 is MDHEN and CDR2 is SYDVKM in the germline V gene. The CDR3 is 14 amino acids. V was clipped by 10 bases and J by 0 bases; unmatched bases: 7. CDR3 coding DNA: TGTGCCACCGTGGACAGGGAGTACCAAGAGACCCAGTACTTC. Protein: CATVDREYQETQYF. Combining the CDR3 with reference TRBV28 and TRBJ2-5 gives the whole variable domain DVKVTQSSRYLVKRTGEKVFLECVQDMDHENMFWYRQDPGLGLRLIYFSYDVKMKEKGDIPEGYSVSREKKERFSLILESASTNQTSMYLCATVDREYQETQYFGPGTRLLVL.

J is TRBJ1-3 and V is TRBV6-2 or TRBV6-3; 8 positions match TRBD1. V trimming: 2 bases; J trimming: 4 bases; junction bases outside the gene matches: 7. Per the germline V gene, CDR1 is MNHEY and CDR2 is SVGEGT. This CDR3 has 16 amino acids. Here the CDR3 DNA reads TGTGCCAGCAGTTACCGGGGACAGGACCCAGGAAACACCATATATTTT. Translation: CASSYRGQDPGNTIYF.

This clonotype was recorded many times. J is TRBJ1-3 and V is TRBV7-2, with D unclear. The V and J ends lost 1 base and 2 bases respectively, with 3 bases between them. Germline CDR1 SGHTA, CDR2 FQGNSA. CDR3 length: 13 residues. The CDR3 DNA is TGTGCCAGCAGCTTAGGAGCTGGAAACACCATATATTTT. Amino acids: CASSLGAGNTIYF. Looking up the rest from reference TRBV7-2 and TRBJ1-3 gives the full variable domain: GAGVSQSPSNKVTEKGKDVELRCDPISGHTALYWYRQSLGQGLEFLIYFQGNSAPDKSGLPSDRFSAERTGGSVSTLTIQRTQQEDSAVYLCASSLGAGNTIYFGEGSWLTVV.

This clonotype has a handful of counts. The chain's CDR3 is CASSYSRGRAGYEQYF. CDR3 nucleotides: TGTGCCAGCAGTTACTCCAGGGGGCGAGCGGGATACGAGCAGTACTTC. The chain has TRBV6-6 and TRBJ2-7; a weak D match, TRBD1 (8 bases). Germline V lookup: CDR1 MNHNY, CDR2 SVGAGI (reference sequence). The CDR3 length is 16 residues. V lost 0 bases, J lost 4 bases, and 16 bases lay in between.

The chain carries TRBV3-1 and TRBJ2-1; 9 positions match TRBD2. With 3 bases clipped from V and 5 bases from J, the junction kept 5 bases outside the gene matches. CDR1 is LGHDT and CDR2 is YNNKEL in the germline V gene (reference sequence). The CDR3 runs to 15 residues. This CDR3 is CASSHQAGGDNEQFF. In nucleotides, the CDR3 is TGTGCCAGCAGCCACCAAGCGGGGGGAGACAATGAGCAGTTCTTC.

The sample holds a few counts of this clonotype. The V and J genes are TRBV9 and TRBJ1-2; D is ambiguous. Trimming took 3 bases from V and 2 from J, leaving 8 bases between them. The CDR3 extends over 13 amino acids. The germline V gene has CDR1 SGDLS and CDR2 YYNGEE. This CDR3 is CASSGGENYGYTF. The CDR3 DNA reads TGTGCCAGCAGCGGAGGCGAGAACTATGGCTACACCTTC.

The chain has TRBV20-1 and TRBJ1-1; D ambiguous. Germline V gives CDR1 DFQATT, CDR2 SNEGSKA (reference sequence). This CDR3 region has 16 residues. Between the trimmed V and J ends, which lost 1 base and 0 bases, there was a span of 15 bases. The CDR3 DNA follows: TGCAGTGCTAGAGTATTGGCAGGATACATGAACACTGAAGCTTTCTTT. The encoded protein is CSARVLAGYMNTEAFF.

This clonotype was counted only a few times. The chain recombines TRBV6-6 with TRBJ2-3; 9 bases agree with TRBD1. This CDR3 is 15 amino acids long. The germline V gene encodes CDR1 MNHNY and CDR2 SVGAGI (reference sequence). V was pared by 2 bases and J by 2 bases, with 2 bases of the junction left unmatched. The CDR3 sequence is CASSYGTGNTDTQYF. The CDR3 DNA is TGTGCCAGCAGTTACGGGACAGGGAACACAGATACGCAGTATTTT.

The chain is built from TRBV5-5 and TRBJ1-1; 9 bases are a match to TRBD1. The CDR3 length is 14 residues. Germline values: CDR1 SGHKS, CDR2 YYEKEE (reference sequence). J was trimmed by 6 bases and V by 3 bases; bases with no gene match: 6. The CDR3 sequence is CASSWTGEYPEAFF. For the CDR3, the DNA is TGTGCCAGCAGCTGGACAGGGGAATACCCTGAAGCTTTCTTT.

This clonotype was seen a few times. The rearrangement uses TRBV27 and TRBJ2-7; 7 bases agree with TRBD1. Germline CDR1 reads MNHEY; CDR2 reads SMNVEV (reference sequence). V was pared by 10 bases and J by 0 bases, with 6 bases of the junction left unmatched. The CDR3 runs to 13 residues. This chain's CDR3 is CATADRTSYEQYF. In DNA, the CDR3 is TGTGCCACCGCGGACAGGACCTCCTACGAGCAGTACTTC.

CDR3 nucleotides: TGTGCCAGCAGCCAAGCGGGGGGCGTAACCGGGGAGCTGTTTTTT. This sequence encodes CASSQAGGVTGELFF. The chain is built from TRBV4-2 and TRBJ2-2, with D possibly matching TRBD2 (7 bases). This CDR3 has 15 amino acids. V was pared by 1 base and J by 5 bases, with 11 bases between. Germline loops: CDR1 LGHNA, CDR2 YNFKEQ.

The chain couples TRBV20-1 to TRBJ1-5; 7 nucleotides match TRBD1. Trimming took 2 bases from V and 5 from J; bases not matched to a gene: 6. The CDR3 covers 14 residues. Germline loops: CDR1 DFQATT, CDR2 SNEGSKA (reference sequence). CDR3 bases: TGCAGTGCTAGATCCGAAACAGGGGATCAGCCCCAGCATTTT. It codes for CSARSETGDQPQHF.

As to this clonotype: This clone may be a read error of a much larger clone one base away. The chain recombines TRBV28 with TRBJ1-6; D is unclear. The germline V and J ends were trimmed by 7 bases and 0 bases, with 13 bases remaining between them. Germline loops: CDR1 MDHEN, CDR2 SYDVKM. The CDR3 extends over 16 amino acids. This CDR3 is CASIVEQSSYNSPLHF. The CDR3 DNA is TGTGCCAGCATCGTAGAACAGAGCTCCTATAATTCACCCCTCCACTTT. Full variable domain (outside the CDR3, taken from reference TRBV28 and TRBJ1-6): DVKVTQSSRYLVKRTGEKVFLECVQDMDHENMFWYRQDPGLGLRLIYFSYDVKMKEKGDIPEGYSVSREKKERFSLILESASTNQTSMYLCASIVEQSSYNSPLHFGNGTRLTVT.